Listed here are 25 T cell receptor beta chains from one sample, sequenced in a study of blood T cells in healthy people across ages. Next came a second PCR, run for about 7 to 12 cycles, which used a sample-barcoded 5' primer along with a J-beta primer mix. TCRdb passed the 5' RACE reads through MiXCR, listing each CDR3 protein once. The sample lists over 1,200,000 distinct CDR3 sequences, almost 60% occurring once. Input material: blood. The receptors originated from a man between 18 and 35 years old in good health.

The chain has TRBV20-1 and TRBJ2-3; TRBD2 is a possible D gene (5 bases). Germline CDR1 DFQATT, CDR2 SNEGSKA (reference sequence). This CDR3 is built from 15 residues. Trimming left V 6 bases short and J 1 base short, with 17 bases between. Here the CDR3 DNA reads TGCAGTGCGAATAACCGGACTCGACGCACAGATACGCAGTATTTT. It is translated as CSANNRTRRTDTQYF.

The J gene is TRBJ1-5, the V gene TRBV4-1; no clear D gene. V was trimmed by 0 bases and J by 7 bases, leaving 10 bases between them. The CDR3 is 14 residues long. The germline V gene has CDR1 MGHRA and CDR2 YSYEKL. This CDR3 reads CASSQDPNYQPQHF. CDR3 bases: TGCGCCAGCAGCCAAGATCCCAATTACCAGCCCCAGCATTTT.

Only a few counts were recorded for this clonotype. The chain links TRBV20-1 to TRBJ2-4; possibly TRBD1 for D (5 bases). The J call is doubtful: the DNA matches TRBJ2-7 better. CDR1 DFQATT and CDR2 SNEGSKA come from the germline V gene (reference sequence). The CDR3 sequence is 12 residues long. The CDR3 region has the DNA TGCAGTGCTGTACAAGGGGTCTACGAGCAGTACTTC. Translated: CSAVQGVYEQYF.

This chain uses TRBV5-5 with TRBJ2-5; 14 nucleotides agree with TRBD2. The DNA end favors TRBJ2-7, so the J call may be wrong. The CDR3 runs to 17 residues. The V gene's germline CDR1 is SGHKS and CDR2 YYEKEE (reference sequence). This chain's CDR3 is CASSWLGTSGSWYEQYF. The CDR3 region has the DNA TGTGCCAGCAGCTGGTTAGGGACTAGCGGGAGTTGGTACGAGCAGTACTTC.

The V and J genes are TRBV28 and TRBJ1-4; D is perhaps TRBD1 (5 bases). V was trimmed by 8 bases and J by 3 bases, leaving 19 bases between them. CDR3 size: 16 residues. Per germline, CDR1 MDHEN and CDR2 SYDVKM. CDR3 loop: CASGNPQGAANEKLFF. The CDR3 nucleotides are TGTGCCAGCGGTAACCCTCAGGGAGCGGCTAATGAAAAACTGTTTTTT.

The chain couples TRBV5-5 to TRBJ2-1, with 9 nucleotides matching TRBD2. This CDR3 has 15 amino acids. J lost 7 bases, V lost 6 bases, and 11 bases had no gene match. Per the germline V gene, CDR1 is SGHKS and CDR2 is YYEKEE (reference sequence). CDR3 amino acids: CASKPWAGGFNEQFF. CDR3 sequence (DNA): TGTGCCAGCAAGCCATGGGCGGGGGGGTTTAATGAGCAGTTCTTC.

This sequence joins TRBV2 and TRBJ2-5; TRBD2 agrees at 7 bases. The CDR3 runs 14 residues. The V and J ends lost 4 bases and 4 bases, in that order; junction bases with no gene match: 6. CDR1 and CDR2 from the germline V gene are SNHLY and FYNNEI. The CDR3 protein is CASSVIREGETQYF. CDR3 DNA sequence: TGTGCCAGCAGTGTCATCAGGGAGGGAGAGACCCAGTACTTC.

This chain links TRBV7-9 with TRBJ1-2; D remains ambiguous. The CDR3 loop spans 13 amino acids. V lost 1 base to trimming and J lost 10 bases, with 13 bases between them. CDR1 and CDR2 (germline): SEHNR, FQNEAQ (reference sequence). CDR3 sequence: CASSLDLGPDYTF. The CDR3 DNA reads TGTGCCAGCAGCTTAGATCTGGGTCCGGACTACACCTTC.

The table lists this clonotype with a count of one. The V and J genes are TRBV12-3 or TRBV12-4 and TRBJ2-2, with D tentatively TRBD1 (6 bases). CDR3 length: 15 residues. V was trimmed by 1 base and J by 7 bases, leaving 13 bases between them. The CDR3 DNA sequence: TGTGCCAGCAGTTTAGGGTCAGGGGCAGTCGGGGAGCTGTTTTTT. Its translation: CASSLGSGAVGELFF.

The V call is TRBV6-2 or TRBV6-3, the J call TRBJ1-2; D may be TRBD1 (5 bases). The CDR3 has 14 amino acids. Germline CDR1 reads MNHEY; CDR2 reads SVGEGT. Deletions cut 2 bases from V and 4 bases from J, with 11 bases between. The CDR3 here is CASSYGGLIYGYTF. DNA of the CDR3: TGTGCCAGCAGTTACGGGGGTCTCATCTATGGCTACACCTTC.

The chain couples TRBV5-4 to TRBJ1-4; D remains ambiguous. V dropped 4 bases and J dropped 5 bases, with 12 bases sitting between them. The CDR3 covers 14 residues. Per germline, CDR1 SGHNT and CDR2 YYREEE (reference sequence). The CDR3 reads CASSVVGPNEKLFF. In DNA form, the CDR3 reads TGTGCCAGCAGCGTGGTGGGTCCAAATGAAAAACTGTTTTTT.

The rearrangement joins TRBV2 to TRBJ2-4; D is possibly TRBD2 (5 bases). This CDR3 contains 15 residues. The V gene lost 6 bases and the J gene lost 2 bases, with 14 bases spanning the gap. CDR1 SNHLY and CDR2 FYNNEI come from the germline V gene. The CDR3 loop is CASRAVTTTKNIQYF. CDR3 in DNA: TGTGCCAGCAGGGCCGTGACTACGACCAAAAACATTCAGTACTTC.

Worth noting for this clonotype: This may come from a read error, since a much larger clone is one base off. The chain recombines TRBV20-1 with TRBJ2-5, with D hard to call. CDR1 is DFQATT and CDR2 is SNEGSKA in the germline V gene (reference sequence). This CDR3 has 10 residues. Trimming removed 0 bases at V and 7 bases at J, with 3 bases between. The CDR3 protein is CSAREGTQYF. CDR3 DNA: TGCAGTGCTAGAGAAGGGACCCAGTACTTC.

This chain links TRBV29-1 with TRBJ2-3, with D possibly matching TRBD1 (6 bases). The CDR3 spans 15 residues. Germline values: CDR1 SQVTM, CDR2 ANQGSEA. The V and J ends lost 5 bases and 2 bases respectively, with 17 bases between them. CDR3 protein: CSVPRGSLATDTQYF. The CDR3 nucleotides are TGCAGCGTTCCCAGGGGCTCTCTCGCCACAGATACGCAGTATTTT.

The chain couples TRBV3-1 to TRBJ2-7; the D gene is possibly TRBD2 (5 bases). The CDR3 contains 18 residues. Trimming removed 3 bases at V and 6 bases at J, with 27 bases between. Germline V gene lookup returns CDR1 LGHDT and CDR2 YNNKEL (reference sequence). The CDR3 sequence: CASSHRAGLRRSSGEQYF. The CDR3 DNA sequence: TGTGCCAGCAGCCACCGCGCGGGTTTGAGGCGGAGTTCAGGCGAGCAGTACTTC.

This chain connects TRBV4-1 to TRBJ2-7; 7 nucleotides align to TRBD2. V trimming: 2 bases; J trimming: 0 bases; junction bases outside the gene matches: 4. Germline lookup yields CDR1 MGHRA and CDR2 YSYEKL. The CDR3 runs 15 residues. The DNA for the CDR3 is TGCGCCAGCAGCCAAACTAGCGTAAGCTCCTACGAGCAGTACTTC. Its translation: CASSQTSVSSYEQYF.

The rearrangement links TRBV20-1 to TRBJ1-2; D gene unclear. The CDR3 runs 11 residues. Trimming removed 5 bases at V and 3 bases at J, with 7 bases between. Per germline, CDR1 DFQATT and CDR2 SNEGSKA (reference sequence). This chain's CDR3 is CSAYQDYGYTF. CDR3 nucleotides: TGCAGTGCTTATCAGGACTATGGCTACACCTTC.

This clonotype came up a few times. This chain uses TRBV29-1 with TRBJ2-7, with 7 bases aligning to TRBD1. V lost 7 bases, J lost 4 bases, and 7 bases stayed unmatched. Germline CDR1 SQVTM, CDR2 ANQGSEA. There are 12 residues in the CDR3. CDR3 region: CSARGQQYEQYF. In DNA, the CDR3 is TGCAGCGCCCGGGGACAGCAATACGAGCAGTACTTC.

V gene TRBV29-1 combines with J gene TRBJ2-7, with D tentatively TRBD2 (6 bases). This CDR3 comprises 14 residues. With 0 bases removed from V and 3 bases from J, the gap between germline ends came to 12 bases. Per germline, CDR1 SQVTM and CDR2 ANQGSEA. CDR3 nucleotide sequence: TGCAGCGTTGAAGATCCGCGCGGGGACTACGAGCAGTACTTC. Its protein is CSVEDPRGDYEQYF.

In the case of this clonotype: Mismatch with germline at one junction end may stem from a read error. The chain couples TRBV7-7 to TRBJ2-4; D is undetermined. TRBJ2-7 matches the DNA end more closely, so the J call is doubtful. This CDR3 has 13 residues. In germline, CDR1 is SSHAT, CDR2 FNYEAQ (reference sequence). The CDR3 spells CASSLVVAHEQYF. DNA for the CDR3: TGTGCTAGCAGCTTAGTAGTCGCCCACGAGCAGTACTTC.

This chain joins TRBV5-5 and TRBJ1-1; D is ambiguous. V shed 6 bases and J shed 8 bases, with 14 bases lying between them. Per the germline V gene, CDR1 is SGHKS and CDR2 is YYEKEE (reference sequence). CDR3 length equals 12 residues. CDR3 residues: CASTLGRLEAFF. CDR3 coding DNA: TGTGCCAGCACCCTCGGACGGCTAGAAGCTTTCTTT.

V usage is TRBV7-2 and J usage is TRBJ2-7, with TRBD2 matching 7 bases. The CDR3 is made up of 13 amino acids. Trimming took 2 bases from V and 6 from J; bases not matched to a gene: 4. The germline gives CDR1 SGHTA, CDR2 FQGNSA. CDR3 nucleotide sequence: TGTGCCAGCAGCTTAAGGGGACTACTCGAGCAGTACTTC. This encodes CASSLRGLLEQYF. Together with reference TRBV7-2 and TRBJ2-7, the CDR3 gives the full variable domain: GAGVSQSPSNKVTEKGKDVELRCDPISGHTALYWYRQSLGQGLEFLIYFQGNSAPDKSGLPSDRFSAERTGGSVSTLTIQRTQQEDSAVYLCASSLRGLLEQYFGPGTRLTVT.

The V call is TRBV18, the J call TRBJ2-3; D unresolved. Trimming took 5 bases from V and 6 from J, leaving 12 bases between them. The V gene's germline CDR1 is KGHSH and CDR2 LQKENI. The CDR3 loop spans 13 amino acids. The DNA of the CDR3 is TGTGCCAGCTCAAATAACCCGATGGATACGCAGTATTTT. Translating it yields CASSNNPMDTQYF.

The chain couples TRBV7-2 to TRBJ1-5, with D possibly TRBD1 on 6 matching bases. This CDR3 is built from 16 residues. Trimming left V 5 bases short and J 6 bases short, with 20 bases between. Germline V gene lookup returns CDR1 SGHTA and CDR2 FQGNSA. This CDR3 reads CASSIRQTGLGQPQHF. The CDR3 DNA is TGTGCCAGCAGCATTCGCCAGACAGGTCTGGGTCAGCCCCAGCATTTT.

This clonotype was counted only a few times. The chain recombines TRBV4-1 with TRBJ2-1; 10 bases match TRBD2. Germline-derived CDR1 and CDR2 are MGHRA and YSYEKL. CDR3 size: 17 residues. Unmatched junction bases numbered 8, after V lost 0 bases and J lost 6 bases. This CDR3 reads CASSQETVASGSNEQFF. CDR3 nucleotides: TGCGCCAGCAGCCAAGAAACCGTAGCTAGCGGGAGCAATGAGCAGTTCTTC.